The clone carrying this TCR beta chain was detected many times. MiXCR, applied by TCRdb to the RACE reads, yields one record per CDR3 protein. Among 90,000 to 110,000 distinct CDR3 sequences, roughly 10% were seen once, and the ten largest hold 2.5% to 3.5%. This specimen belongs to a study of human T cells and chemical hapten exposure. Time point: patch test 2, 6 weeks after DPC sensitization. The treatment was: therapeutic diphenylcyclopropenone sensitization with weekly scalp DPC. The ends were cut back, 8 bases at V and 10 bases at J, with 20 bases in the middle. The CDR3 has 14 amino acids. Germline CDR1 is SEHNR and CDR2 is FQNEAQ (reference sequence).

The chain has TRBV7-9 and TRBJ1-4; D call uncertain. This receptor was taken from a woman aged 40-49 years with alopecia areata. Some clones in this sample may be carry-over from other donors' samples. Sequences were derived from whole blood, sampled in connection with sensitization to the hapten diphenylcyclopropenone (DPC). CDR3 amino acids: CASGGQRSYSKLFF. The DNA of the CDR3 is TGTGCCAGCGGTGGGCAGCGGTCTTACTCAAAACTGTTTTTT.